This T cell receptor beta chain was sequenced during a study of T cells after yellow fever vaccination. Germline CDR1 LGHNA, CDR2 YSLEER. Germline trimming cut 1 base from V and 2 bases from J; bases unmatched to any gene: 1. The CDR3 has 15 amino acids. This clonotype was found a few times. Its target is not known. The study's findings and limits: By day 5 rather than day 15, the secondary response had peaked, though it was weaker. Post-booster samples contained most primary-vaccination clones (approximately 95% CD4, around 89% CD8).

Each CDR3 protein gets one entry after TCRdb re-called the 5' RACE reads with MiXCR. The sample gives some 350,000 distinct CDR3 sequences, roughly 11% of which show up once; 18% is in the top ten. The source material was PBMCs, sampled on the day of the first yellow fever vaccination. The J gene is TRBJ2-5, the V gene TRBV4-3; 10 bases match TRBD1. The sequence came from a man younger than 35 who received the YFV17D yellow fever vaccine. The CDR3 sequence: CASSQGTGGQETQYF. For the CDR3, the DNA is TGCGCCAGCAGCCAAGGGACAGGGGGACAAGAGACCCAGTACTTC.